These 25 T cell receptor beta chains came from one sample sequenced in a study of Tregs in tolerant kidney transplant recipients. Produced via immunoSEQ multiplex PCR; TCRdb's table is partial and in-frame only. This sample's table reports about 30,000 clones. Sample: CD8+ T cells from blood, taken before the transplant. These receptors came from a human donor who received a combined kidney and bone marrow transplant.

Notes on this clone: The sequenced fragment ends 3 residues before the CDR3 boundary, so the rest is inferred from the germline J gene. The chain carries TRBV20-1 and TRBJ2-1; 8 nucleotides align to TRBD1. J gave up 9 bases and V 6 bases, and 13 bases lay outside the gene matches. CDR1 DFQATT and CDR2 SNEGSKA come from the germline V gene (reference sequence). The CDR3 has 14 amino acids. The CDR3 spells CSADKSQGAAEQFF. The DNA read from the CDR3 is TGCAGTGCCGATAAGTCCCAGGGGGCGGCTGAG.

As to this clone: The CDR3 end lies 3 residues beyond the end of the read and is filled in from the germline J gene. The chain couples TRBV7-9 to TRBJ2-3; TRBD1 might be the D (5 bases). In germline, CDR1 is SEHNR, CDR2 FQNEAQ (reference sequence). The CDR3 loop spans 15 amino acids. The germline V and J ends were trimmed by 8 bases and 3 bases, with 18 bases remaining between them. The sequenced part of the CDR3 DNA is TGTGCCAGCTATCTTACAGGAGTCGGGACAGATACG. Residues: CASYLTGVGTDT. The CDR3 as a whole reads CASYLTGVGTDTQYF.

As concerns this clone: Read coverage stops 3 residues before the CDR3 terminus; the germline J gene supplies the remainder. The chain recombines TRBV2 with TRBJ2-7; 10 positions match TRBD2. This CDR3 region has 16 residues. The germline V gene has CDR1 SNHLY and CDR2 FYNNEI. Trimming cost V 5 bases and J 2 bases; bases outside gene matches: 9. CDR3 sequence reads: CASSRSGRALAYEQYF. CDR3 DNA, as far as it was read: TGTGCCAGCAGTAGGAGCGGGAGGGCCCTCGCCTACGAG. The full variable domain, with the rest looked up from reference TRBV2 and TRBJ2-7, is EPEVTQTPSHQVTQMGQEVILRCVPISNHLYFYWYRQILGQKVEFLVSFYNNEISEKSEIFDDQFSVERPDGSNFTLKIRSTKLEDSAMYFCASSRSGRALAYEQYFGPGTRLTVT.

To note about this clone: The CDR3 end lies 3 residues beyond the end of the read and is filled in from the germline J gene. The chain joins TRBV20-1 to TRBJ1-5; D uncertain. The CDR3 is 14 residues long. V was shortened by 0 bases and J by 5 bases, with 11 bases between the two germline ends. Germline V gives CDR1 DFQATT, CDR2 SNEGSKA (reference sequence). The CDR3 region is CSARDGLLYQPQHF. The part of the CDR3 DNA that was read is TGCAGTGCTAGAGATGGACTACTGTATCAGCCC.

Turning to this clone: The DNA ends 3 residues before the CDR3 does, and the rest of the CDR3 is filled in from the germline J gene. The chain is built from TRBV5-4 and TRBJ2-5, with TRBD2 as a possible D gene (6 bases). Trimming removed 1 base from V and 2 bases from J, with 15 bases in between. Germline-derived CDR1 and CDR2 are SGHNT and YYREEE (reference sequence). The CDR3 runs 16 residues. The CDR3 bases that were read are TGTGCCAGCAGCTTGTTCGGGGAGGTGGGTCAAGAGACC. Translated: CASSLFGEVGQET. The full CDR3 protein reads CASSLFGEVGQETQYF.

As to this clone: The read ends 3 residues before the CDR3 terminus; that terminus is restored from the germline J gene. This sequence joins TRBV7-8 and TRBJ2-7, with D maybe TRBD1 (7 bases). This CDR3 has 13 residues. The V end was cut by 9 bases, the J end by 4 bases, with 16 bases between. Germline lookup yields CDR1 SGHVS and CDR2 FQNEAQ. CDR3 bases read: TGTGCCAGTCAGCTTCAGGGGGGTTACGAG. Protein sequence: CASQLQGGYE. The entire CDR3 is CASQLQGGYEQYF.

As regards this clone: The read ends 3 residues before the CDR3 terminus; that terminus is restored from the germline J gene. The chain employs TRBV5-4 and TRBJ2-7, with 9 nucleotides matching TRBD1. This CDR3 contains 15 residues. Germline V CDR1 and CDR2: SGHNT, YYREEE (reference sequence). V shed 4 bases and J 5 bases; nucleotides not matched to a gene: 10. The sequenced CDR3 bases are TGTGCCAGCAGCGACCCCGGACAGGGGTCTCACGAG. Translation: CASSDPGQGSHE. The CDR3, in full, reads CASSDPGQGSHEQYF.

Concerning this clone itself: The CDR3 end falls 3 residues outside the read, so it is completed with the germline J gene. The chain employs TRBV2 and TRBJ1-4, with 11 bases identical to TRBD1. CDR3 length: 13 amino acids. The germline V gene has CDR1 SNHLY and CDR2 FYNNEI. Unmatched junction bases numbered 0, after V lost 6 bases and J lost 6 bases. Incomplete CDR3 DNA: TGTGCCAGCAGGGGACAGGGGGATGAAAAA. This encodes CASRGQGDEK. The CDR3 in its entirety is CASRGQGDEKLFF.

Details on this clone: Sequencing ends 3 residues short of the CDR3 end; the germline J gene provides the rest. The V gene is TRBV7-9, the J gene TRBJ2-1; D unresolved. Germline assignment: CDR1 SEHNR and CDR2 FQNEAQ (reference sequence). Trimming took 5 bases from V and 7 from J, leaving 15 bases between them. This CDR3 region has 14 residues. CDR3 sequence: CASSRPGPKNEQFF. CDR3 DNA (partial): TGTGCCAGCAGCCGACCTGGGCCAAAGAATGAG.

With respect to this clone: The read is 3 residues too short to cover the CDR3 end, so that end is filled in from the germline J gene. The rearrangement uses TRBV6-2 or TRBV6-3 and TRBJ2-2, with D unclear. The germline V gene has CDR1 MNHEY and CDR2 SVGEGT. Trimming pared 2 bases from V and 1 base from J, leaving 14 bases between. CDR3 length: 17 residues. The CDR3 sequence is CASSYNRKEVNTGELFF. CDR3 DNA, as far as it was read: TGTGCCAGCAGTTACAACAGAAAGGAAGTGAACACCGGGGAG.

The CDR3 loop is CAIAGEGGETQYF. CDR3 DNA (partial): TGTGCCATCGCCGGTGAGGGTGGAGAGACC. The chain carries TRBV2 and TRBJ2-5, with D maybe TRBD2 (5 bases). The read ends 3 residues shy of where the CDR3 ends; the end is completed using the germline J gene. This CDR3 contains 13 residues. V was clipped by 10 bases and J by 4 bases, with 16 bases between them. Germline V lookup: CDR1 SNHLY, CDR2 FYNNEI.

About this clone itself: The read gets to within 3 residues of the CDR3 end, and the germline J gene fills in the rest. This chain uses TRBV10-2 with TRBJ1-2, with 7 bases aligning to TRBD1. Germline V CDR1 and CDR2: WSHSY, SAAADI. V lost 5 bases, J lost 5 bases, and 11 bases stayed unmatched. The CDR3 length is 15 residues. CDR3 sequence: CASSTFDRAKYGYTF. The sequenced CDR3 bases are TGCGCCAGCAGTACCTTTGACAGGGCAAAATATGGC.

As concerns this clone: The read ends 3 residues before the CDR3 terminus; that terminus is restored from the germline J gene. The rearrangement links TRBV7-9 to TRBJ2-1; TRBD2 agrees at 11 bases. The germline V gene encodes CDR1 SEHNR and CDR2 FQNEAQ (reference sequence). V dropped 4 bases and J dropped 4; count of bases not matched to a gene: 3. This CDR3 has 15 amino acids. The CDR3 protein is CASSWGLADYNEQFF. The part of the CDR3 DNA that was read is TGTGCCAGCAGCTGGGGACTAGCGGATTACAATGAG.

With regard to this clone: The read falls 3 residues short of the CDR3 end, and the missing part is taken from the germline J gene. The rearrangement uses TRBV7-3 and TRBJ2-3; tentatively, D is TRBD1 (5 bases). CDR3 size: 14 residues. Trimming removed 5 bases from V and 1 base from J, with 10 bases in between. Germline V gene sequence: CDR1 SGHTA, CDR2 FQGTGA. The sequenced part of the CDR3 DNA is TGTGCCAGCAGCCCAGAAGGGGGCACAGATACG. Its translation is CASSPEGGTDT. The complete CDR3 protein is CASSPEGGTDTQYF.

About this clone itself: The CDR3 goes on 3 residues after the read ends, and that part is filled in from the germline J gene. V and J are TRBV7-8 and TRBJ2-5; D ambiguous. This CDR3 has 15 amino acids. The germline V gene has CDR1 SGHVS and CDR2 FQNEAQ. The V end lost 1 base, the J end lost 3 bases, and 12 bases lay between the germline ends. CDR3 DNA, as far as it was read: TGTGCCAGCAGCTTAGTGCCTAAACCTAAAGAGACC. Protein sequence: CASSLVPKPKET. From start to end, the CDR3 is CASSLVPKPKETQYF.

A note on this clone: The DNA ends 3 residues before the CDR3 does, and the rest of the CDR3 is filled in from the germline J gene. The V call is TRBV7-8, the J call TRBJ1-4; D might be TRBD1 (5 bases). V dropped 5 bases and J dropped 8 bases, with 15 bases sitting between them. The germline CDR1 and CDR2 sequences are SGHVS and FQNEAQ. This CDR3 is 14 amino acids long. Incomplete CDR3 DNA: TGTGCCAGCAGCGTGACAGTCACCCAGGAAAAA. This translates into CASSVTVTQEK. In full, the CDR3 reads CASSVTVTQEKLFF.

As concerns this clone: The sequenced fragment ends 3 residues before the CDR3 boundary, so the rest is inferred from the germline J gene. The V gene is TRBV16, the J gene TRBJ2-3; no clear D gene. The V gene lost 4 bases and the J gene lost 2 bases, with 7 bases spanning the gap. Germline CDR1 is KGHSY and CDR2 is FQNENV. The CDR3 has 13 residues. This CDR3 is CASSLLSTDTQYF. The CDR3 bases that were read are TGTGCCAGCAGCCTCCTTTCCACAGATACG. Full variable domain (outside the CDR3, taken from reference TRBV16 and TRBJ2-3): GEEVAQTPKHLVRGEGQKAKLYCAPIKGHSYVFWYQQVLKNEFKFLISFQNENVFDETGMPKERFSAKCLPNSPCSLEIQATKLEDSAVYFCASSLLSTDTQYFGPGTRLTVL.

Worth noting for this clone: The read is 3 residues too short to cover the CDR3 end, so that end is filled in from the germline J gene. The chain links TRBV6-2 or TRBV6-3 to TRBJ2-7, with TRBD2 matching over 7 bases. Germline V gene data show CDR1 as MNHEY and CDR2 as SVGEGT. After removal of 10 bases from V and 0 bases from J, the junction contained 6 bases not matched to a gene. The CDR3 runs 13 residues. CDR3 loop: CATRLADSYEQYF. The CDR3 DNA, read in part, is TGTGCCACCCGCCTAGCGGACTCCTACGAG.

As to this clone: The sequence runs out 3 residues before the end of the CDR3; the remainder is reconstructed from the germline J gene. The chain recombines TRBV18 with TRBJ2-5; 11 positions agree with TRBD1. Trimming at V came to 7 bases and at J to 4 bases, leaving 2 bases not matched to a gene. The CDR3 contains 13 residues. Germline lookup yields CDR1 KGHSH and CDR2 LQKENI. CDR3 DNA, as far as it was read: TGTGCCAGCTGGACAGGGGGCCGAGAGACC. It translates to CASWTGGRET. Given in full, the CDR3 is CASWTGGRETQYF.

The CDR3 bases that were read are TGTGCCAGCAGCTTAGGGACTTCAATGTACGAG. Encoded protein: CASSLGTSMYE. The full CDR3 is CASSLGTSMYEQYF. The rearrangement links TRBV7-9 to TRBJ2-7; the D gene is possibly TRBD2 (5 bases). The CDR3 is cut off 3 residues early in the read; its end comes from the germline J gene. Trimming cost V 1 base and J 4 bases, with 11 bases left between them. This CDR3 has 14 amino acids. The germline gives CDR1 SEHNR, CDR2 FQNEAQ (reference sequence).

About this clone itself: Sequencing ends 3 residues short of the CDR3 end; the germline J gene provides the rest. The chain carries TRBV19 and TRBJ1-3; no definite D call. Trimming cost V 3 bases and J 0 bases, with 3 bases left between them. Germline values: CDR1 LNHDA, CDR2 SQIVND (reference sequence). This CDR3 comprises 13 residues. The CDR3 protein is CASSISSGNTIYF. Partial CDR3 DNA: TGTGCCAGTAGTATCAGCTCTGGAAACACC.

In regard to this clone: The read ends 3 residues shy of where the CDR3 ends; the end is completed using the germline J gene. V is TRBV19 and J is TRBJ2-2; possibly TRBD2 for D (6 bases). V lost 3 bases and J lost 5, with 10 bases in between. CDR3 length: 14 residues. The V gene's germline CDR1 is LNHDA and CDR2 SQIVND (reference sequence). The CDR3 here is CASSIPGVTGELFF. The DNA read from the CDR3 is TGTGCCAGTAGTATTCCGGGGGTAACCGGGGAG.

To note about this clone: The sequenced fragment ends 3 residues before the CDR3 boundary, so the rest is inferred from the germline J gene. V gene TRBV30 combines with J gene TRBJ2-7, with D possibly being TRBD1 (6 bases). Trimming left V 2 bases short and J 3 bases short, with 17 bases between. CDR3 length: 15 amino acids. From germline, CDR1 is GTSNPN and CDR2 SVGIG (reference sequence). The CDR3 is CAWSRGSGIFYEQYF. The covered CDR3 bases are TGTGCCTGGAGTAGGGGGTCAGGGATCTTCTACGAG.

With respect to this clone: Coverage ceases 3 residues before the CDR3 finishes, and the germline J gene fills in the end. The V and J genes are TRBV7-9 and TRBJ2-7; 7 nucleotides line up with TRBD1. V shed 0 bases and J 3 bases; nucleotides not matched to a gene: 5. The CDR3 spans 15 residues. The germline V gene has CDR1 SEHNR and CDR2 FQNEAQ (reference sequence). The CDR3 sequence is CASSLAAGGSYEQYF. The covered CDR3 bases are TGTGCCAGCAGCTTAGCGGCAGGGGGTAGCTACGAG.

The CDR3 protein is CASSAGRETMNTEAFF. The CDR3 bases that were read are TGTGCCAGCAGTGCGGGCAGGGAGACCATGAACACTGAA. The chain carries TRBV2 and TRBJ1-1, with TRBD1 as a possible D gene (5 bases). The DNA ends 3 residues before the CDR3 does, and the rest of the CDR3 is filled in from the germline J gene. V lost 4 bases to trimming and J lost 0 bases, with 15 bases between them. The germline V gene has CDR1 SNHLY and CDR2 FYNNEI. The CDR3 totals 16 residues.